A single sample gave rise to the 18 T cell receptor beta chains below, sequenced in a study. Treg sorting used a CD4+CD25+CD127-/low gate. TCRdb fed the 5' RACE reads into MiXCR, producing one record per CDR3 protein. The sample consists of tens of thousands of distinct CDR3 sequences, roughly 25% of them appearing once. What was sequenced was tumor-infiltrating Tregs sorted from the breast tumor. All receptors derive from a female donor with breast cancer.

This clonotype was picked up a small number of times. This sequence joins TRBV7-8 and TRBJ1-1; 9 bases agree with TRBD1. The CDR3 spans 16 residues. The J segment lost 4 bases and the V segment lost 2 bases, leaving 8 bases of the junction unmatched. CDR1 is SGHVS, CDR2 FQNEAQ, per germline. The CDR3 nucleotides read TGTGCCAGCAGCTTAAGGGTTGACAGGGGGACCACTGAAGCTTTCTTT. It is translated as CASSLRVDRGTTEAFF.

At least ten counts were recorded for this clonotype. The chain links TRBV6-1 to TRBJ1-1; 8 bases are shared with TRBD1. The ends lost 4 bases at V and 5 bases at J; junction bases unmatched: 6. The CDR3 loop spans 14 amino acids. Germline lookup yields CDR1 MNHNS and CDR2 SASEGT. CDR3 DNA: TGTGCCAGCAGTGCCCTAGGACAGGGAACTGAAGCTTTCTTT. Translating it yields CASSALGQGTEAFF.

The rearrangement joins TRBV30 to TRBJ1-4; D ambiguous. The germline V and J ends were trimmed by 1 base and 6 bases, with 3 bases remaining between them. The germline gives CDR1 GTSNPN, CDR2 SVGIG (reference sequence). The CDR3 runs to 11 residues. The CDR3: CAWSADEKLFF. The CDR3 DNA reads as TGTGCCTGGAGTGCCGATGAAAAACTGTTTTTT.

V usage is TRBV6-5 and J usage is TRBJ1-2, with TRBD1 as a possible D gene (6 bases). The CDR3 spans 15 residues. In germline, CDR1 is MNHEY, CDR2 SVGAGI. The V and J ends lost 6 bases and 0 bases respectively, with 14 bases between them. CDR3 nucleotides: TGTGCCAGCAGCCCACAAGGGGGGTCTAACTATGGCTACACCTTC. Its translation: CASSPQGGSNYGYTF.

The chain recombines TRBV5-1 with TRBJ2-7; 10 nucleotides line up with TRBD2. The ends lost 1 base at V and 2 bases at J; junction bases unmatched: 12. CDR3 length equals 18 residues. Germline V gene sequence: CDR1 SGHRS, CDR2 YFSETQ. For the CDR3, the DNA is TGCGCCAGCAGCTTGAGTGCTAGCGGGGGCTTTATTACCTACGAGCAGTACTTC. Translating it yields CASSLSASGGFITYEQYF.

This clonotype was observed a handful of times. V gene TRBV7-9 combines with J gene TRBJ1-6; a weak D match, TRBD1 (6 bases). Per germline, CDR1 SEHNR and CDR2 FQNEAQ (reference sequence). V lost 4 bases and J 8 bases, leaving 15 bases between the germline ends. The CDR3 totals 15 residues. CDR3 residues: CASSYSGTRHSPLHF. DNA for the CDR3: TGTGCCAGCAGCTACTCCGGGACACGTCATTCACCCCTCCACTTT. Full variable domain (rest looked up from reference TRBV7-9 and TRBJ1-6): DTGVSQNPRHKITKRGQNVTFRCDPISEHNRLYWYRQTLGQGPEFLTYFQNEAQLEKSRLLSDRFSAERPKGSFSTLEIQRTEQGDSAMYLCASSYSGTRHSPLHFGNGTRLTVT.

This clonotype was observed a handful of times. The CDR3 nucleotides read TGCAGTGCTACCTACCCCGGGACTAGCGGTCCCTCCGCCCGAGAGACCCAGTACTTC. Translation: CSATYPGTSGPSARETQYF. This chain uses TRBV20-1 with TRBJ2-5; the match to TRBD2 covers 11 bases. Germline trimming cut 4 bases from V and 4 bases from J; bases unmatched to any gene: 20. CDR3 length equals 19 residues. Germline V gives CDR1 DFQATT, CDR2 SNEGSKA (reference sequence).

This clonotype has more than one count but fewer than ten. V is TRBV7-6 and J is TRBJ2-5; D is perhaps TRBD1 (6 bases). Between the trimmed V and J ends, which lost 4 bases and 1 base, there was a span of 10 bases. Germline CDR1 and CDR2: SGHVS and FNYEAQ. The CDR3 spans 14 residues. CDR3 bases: TGTGCCAGCAGCTCCGGGACAAGCCAAGAGACCCAGTACTTC. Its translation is CASSSGTSQETQYF. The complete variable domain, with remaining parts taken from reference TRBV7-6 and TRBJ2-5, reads GAGVSQSPRYKVTKRGQDVALRCDPISGHVSLYWYRQALGQGPEFLTYFNYEAQQDKSGLPNDRFSAERPEGSISTLTIQRTEQRDSAMYRCASSSGTSQETQYFGPGTRLLVL.

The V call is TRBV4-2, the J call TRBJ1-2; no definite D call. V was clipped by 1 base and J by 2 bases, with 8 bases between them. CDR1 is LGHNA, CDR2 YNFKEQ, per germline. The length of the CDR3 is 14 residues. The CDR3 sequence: CASSQADRNYGYTF. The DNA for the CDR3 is TGTGCCAGCAGCCAAGCCGACCGAAACTATGGCTACACCTTC.

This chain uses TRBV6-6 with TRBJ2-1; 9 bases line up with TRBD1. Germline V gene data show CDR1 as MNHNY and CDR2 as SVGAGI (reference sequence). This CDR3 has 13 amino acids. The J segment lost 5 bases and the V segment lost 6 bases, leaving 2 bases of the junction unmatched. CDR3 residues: CASRGQGNNEQFF. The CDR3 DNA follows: TGTGCCAGCAGAGGACAGGGGAACAATGAGCAGTTCTTC.

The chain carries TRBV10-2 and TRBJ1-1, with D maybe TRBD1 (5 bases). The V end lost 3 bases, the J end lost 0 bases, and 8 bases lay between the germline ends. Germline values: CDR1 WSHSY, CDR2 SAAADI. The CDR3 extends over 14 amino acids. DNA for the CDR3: TGCGCCAGCAGTGACGTCAGGGTGAACACTGAAGCTTTCTTT. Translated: CASSDVRVNTEAFF.

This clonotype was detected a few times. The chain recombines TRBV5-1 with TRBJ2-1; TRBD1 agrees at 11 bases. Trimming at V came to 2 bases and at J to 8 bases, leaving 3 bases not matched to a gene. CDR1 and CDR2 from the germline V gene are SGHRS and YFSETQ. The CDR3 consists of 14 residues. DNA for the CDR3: TGCGCCAGCAGCTTAGGGGACAGGGGGGATGAGCAGTTCTTC. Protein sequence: CASSLGDRGDEQFF.

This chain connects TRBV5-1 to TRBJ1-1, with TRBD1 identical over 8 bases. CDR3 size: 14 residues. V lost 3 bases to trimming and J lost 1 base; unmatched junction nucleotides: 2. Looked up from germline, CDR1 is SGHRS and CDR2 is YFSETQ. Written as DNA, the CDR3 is TGCGCCAGCAGCTATGACAGGGGGAACACTGAAGCTTTCTTT. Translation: CASSYDRGNTEAFF.

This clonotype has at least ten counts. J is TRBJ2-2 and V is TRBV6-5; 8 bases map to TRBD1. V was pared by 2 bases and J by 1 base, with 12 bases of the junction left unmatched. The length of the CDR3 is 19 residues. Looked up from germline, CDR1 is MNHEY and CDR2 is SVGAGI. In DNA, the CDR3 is TGTGCCAGCAGTTACGGATCAGGGGGCAACAAGATGAACACCGGGGAGCTGTTTTTT. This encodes CASSYGSGGNKMNTGELFF.

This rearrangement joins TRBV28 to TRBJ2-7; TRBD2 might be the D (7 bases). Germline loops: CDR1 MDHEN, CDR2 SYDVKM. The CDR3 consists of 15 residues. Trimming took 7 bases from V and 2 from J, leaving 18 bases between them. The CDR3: CASIPAGEGAYEQYF. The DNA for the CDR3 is TGTGCCAGCATACCGGCAGGGGAGGGGGCCTACGAGCAGTACTTC.

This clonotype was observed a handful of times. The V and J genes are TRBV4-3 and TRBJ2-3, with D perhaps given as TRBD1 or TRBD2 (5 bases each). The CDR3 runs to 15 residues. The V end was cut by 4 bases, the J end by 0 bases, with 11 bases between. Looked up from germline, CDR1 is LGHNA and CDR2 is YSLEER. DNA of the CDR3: TGCGCCAGCAGCCGGGACGGAACTAGCACAGATACGCAGTATTTT. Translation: CASSRDGTSTDTQYF.

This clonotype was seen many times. CDR3 sequence: CASSLKGPSTDTQYF. The CDR3 DNA is TGTGCCAGCAGCTTGAAGGGGCCTAGCACAGATACGCAGTATTTT. The chain is built from TRBV5-6 and TRBJ2-3; D may be TRBD1 (5 bases). This CDR3 has 15 residues. CDR1 SGHDT and CDR2 YYEEEE come from the germline V gene. The V end was cut by 1 base, the J end by 0 bases, with 9 bases between.

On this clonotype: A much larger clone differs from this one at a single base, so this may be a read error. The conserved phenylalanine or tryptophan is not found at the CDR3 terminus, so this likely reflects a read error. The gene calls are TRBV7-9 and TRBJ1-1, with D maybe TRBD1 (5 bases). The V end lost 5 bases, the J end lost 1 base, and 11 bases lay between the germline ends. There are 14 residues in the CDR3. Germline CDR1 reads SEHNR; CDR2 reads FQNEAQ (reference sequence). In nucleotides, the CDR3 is TGTGCCAGCAGCCCCGGGGCCTCGAACACTGAAGCTTTCCTT. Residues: CASSPGASNTEAFL.